This TCR beta chain was sequenced during a study of blood T cells in healthy people across ages. The CDR3 is 14 residues long. The V and J ends lost 4 bases and 5 bases respectively, with 15 bases between them. Germline CDR1 reads SGDLS; CDR2 reads YYNGEE. Each sample used at least 6 million PBMCs. Primed by a sample-barcoded 5' primer and a J-beta primer mix, a second PCR proceeded for 7 to 11 cycles. Every molecule of cDNA carried a tag from a template-switch adaptor with 12 random nucleotides. TCRdb analysed the 5' RACE reads with MiXCR anew, one entry per CDR3 protein. The sample contains about 1.4 million distinct CDR3 sequences, around 55% of which appear only once.

The chain carries TRBV9 and TRBJ2-5, with a weak D call TRBD1 (6 bases). The sequence came from a young man in good health. The sequenced sample consisted of blood. CDR3 amino acids: CASSRRPGQETQYF. The CDR3 coding sequence is TGTGCCAGCAGCCGTAGACCTGGACAGGAGACCCAGTACTTC.